The 9 T cell receptor beta chains presented below share a single source sample, sequenced in a study of blood T cell repertoires in COVID-19. The method was immunoSEQ multiplex PCR; TCRdb's version includes in-frame clones alone and lacks a portion of them. The sample has about 280,000 clones; about nine tenths are singletons. Sequencing used peripheral blood. All receptors come from a woman aged 25 to 45 with COVID-19, enrolled during active disease.

Details on this clone: The junction shows a germline mismatch at one end, possibly a read error. The chain has TRBV5-1 and TRBJ2-1; TRBD2 agrees at 9 bases. Germline CDR1 is SGHRS and CDR2 is YFSETQ. The CDR3 consists of 14 residues. The CDR3 reads CASSMSGGYSEQFF. CDR3 in DNA: TGCGCCAGCAGTATGAGCGGGGGGTACAGTGAGCAGTTCTTC.

V gene TRBV11-3 combines with J gene TRBJ2-3; tentatively, D is TRBD1 (5 bases). The CDR3 consists of 15 residues. Trimming removed 5 bases from V and 2 bases from J, with 14 bases in between. Germline V lookup: CDR1 SGHNT, CDR2 YENEEA. CDR3 bases: TGTGCCAGCAGCAAGTCTTTACAGGCCACAGATACGCAGTATTTT. This codes for CASSKSLQATDTQYF.

This clone was seen only a few times. The CDR3 region is CASSQGLRGTNTGELFF. The CDR3 nucleotides read TGCGCCAGCAGCCAAGGGCTGCGCGGAACGAACACCGGGGAGCTGTTTTTT. The chain employs TRBV4-1 and TRBJ2-2, with D unclear. Germline assignment: CDR1 MGHRA and CDR2 YSYEKL. Deletions cut 1 base from V and 0 bases from J, with 12 bases between. This CDR3 is built from 17 residues.

This chain uses TRBV19 with TRBJ1-1; a weak D match, TRBD1 (6 bases). CDR1 LNHDA and CDR2 SQIVND come from the germline V gene (reference sequence). The V and J ends lost 10 bases and 1 base respectively, with 10 bases between them. The CDR3 is 12 residues long. The CDR3 loop reads CATTTGNTEAFF. CDR3 coding DNA: TGTGCCACTACGACAGGGAACACTGAAGCTTTCTTT.

The chain recombines TRBV30 with TRBJ2-7; D is possibly TRBD1 (5 bases). Per the germline V gene, CDR1 is GTSNPN and CDR2 is SVGIG (reference sequence). The CDR3 length is 13 residues. V was clipped by 4 bases and J by 6 bases, with 16 bases between them. CDR3 in DNA: TGTGCCTGGACTAGGGGAACCTTGGGCGAGCAGTACTTC. This translates into CAWTRGTLGEQYF.

The chain couples TRBV10-2 to TRBJ1-1, with D tentatively TRBD1 (5 bases). The CDR3 totals 16 residues. The V gene lost 2 bases and the J gene lost 4 bases, with 17 bases spanning the gap. Germline-derived CDR1 and CDR2 are WSHSY and SAAADI. In DNA, the CDR3 is TGCGCCAGCAGTGAGCATTTAGGGGCTTGGACCACTGAAGCTTTCTTT. This encodes CASSEHLGAWTTEAFF.

The chain employs TRBV2 and TRBJ2-7; 9 nucleotides align to TRBD1. This CDR3 spans 13 amino acids. With V trimmed by 8 bases and J by 4 bases, 6 bases remained unmatched. Germline assignment: CDR1 SNHLY and CDR2 FYNNEI. The CDR3 DNA is TGTGCCAGCGAAGGACAGGGGATTTACGAGCAGTACTTC. It yields the protein CASEGQGIYEQYF.

The chain combines TRBV12-5 with TRBJ2-5; D call uncertain. In germline, CDR1 is LGHNT, CDR2 FRNRAP. Deletions cut 6 bases from V and 7 bases from J, with 18 bases between. CDR3 length equals 14 residues. DNA for the CDR3: TGTGCTAGTGGGGTTTCACCTTTAATGCGGACCCAGTACTTC. It yields the protein CASGVSPLMRTQYF.

This sequence joins TRBV10-3 and TRBJ1-5; 10 bases map to TRBD1. This CDR3 is built from 14 residues. CDR1 ENHRY and CDR2 SYGVKD come from the germline V gene. The V segment lost 4 bases and the J segment 5 bases; nucleotides outside the gene matches: 2. CDR3 in DNA: TGTGCCATCAGTGGGACAGGGGGGGATCAGCCCCAGCATTTT. Protein product: CAISGTGGDQPQHF.